This T cell receptor beta chain was recovered during a study of control samples from healthy donors and cancer patients. Clones were read by immunoSEQ multiplex PCR, and TCRdb kept only the in-frame ones, dropping some. The profile shows approximately 88,000 clones, just over 90% of them singletons. Sequencing was done on a sample of blood. This TCR derives from a woman aged 25 to 39 in good health.

CDR3 sequence (DNA): TGTGCCAGCAGTGAAATCGACGTTAATAATTCACCCCTCCACTTT. Amino acids: CASSEIDVNNSPLHF. The chain links TRBV6-1 to TRBJ1-6; D ambiguous. The CDR3 is 15 amino acids. Trimming stripped 2 bases from V and 5 bases from J, with 10 bases between. CDR1 and CDR2 (germline): MNHNS, SASEGT.